The rows below give T cell receptor beta chains drawn from one sample of a study of T cell changes during pregnancy in multiple sclerosis. Using immunoSEQ multiplex PCR, the repertoire was profiled, and TCRdb retains in-frame clones only, with some absent. In the table there are tens of thousands of clones, more than 75% of which are singletons. This specimen consisted of peripheral blood, obtained in the third trimester of pregnancy. The receptors shown here come from a female donor with multiple sclerosis, enrolled in a pregnancy study. CDR3s include the opening cysteine and the closing phenylalanine or tryptophan. The D gene is left open where the match is weak. Clone sizes are given selectively: once, few, many, or a class where the clone is expanded.

j_gene,d_gene,v_gene,abundance,CDR3nt,CDR3aa
TRBJ1-2,.,TRBV29-1,once,TGCAGCGTTCTAGGGGATGGTGGCTACACCTTC,CSVLGDGGYTF
TRBJ1-5,.,TRBV19,.,TGTGCCAGTAGTATACCGGGTATTAGTCAGCCCCAGCATTTT,CASSIPGISQPQHF
TRBJ2-5,.,TRBV10-3,.,TGTGCCACCAGAGCCATGGGCGGGTTGGAGACCCAGTACTTC,CATRAMGGLETQYF
TRBJ1-5,TRBD1,TRBV4-1,.,TGCGCCAGCAGCCAAGGTGACAGGGGGGGGGATCAGCCCCAGCATTTT,CASSQGDRGGDQPQHF
TRBJ2-3,TRBD2,TRBV9,.,TGTGCCAGCAGCGTTGGCCTAGCGGGGGGAGATACGCAGTATTTT,CASSVGLAGGDTQYF
TRBJ1-3,.,TRBV6-5,.,TGTGCCAGCAGGCAACAGGTCGACTCTGGAAACACCATATATTTT,CASRQQVDSGNTIYF
TRBJ1-6,.,TRBV4-3,.,TGCGCCAGCAGCCAAGACGGGGGTCCGGCTAATTCACCCCTCCACTTT,CASSQDGGPANSPLHF
TRBJ2-1,.,TRBV5-1,.,TGCGCCAGCAGCTTGAGTTCTAGCCGGTTTTACAATGAGCAGTTCTTC,CASSLSSSRFYNEQFF
TRBJ1-2,.,TRBV5-1,.,TGCGCCAGCAGCTTGGCCGTTTTGAGTGGAACACCCCGGGCCTTC,CASSLAVLSGTPRAF
TRBJ1-2,TRBD1,TRBV19,.,TGTGCCAGTAGCCTGACAGGGGGCGGCTACACCTTC,CASSLTGGGYTF
TRBJ2-7,.,TRBV10-2,few,TGCGCCAGCAGTGGCAGAATTCGCTTTTACGAGCAGTACTTC,CASSGRIRFYEQYF
TRBJ2-6,.,TRBV19,once,TGTGCCAGTAGTGGCCCAGACTCTGGGGCCAACGTCCTGACTTTC,CASSGPDSGANVLTF
TRBJ1-1,.,TRBV13,.,TGTGCCAGCAGCTTAGGGGGTTTAGCCCGGTGGAACACTGAAGCTTTCTTT,CASSLGGLARWNTEAFF
TRBJ2-7,.,TRBV2,once,TGTGCCAGCACCGAAGGGGGGGAGATGGAGCAGTACTTC,CASTEGGEMEQYF
TRBJ2-7,TRBD1,TRBV5-1,.,TGCGCCAGCAGCTCTGGACAGGGGGCAACCTACTCCTACGAGCAGTACTTC,CASSSGQGATYSYEQYF
TRBJ1-1,.,TRBV19,.,TGTGCCAGTAGTATCGTCGGCAGGGGTATGGCTGAAGCTTTCTTT,CASSIVGRGMAEAFF
TRBJ1-2,.,TRBV4-2,once,TGTGCCAGCAGCCAACTGACGACTGCTACCAATGGCTACACCTTC,CASSQLTTATNGYTF
TRBJ2-1,.,TRBV11-2,.,TGTGCCAGCAGCCCCCAGGGTGGTGATGAGCAGTTCTTC,CASSPQGGDEQFF
TRBJ2-2,.,TRBV10-1,.,TGCGCCAGCAGTGATACCCCAGTGCCCATCGCCGGGGAGCTGTTTTTT,CASSDTPVPIAGELFF
TRBJ1-6,.,TRBV6-1,.,TGTGCCAGCGGTACCACCACGGGTCCACGTTCACCCCTCCACTTT,CASGTTTGPRSPLHF
TRBJ2-1,.,TRBV7-2,.,TGTGCCAGCAGCTTAGCCGGGGGGCGAATCTACAATGAGCAGTTCTTC,CASSLAGGRIYNEQFF
TRBJ1-4,.,TRBV10-3,.,TGTGCCATCAGTGAGGAGAGGGCCCGAAAACTGTTTTTT,CAISEERARKLFF
TRBJ1-1,TRBD1,TRBV5-4,.,TGTGCCAGCAGCAACGACAGGGGATTGAACACTGAAGCTTTCTTT,CASSNDRGLNTEAFF
TRBJ2-2,TRBD1,TRBV2,.,TGTGCCAGCAGCGCCGGGACAGGTGAATTGAACACCGGGGAGCTGTTTTTT,CASSAGTGELNTGELFF
TRBJ2-7,.,TRBV7-3,.,TGTGCCAGCAGCTTAAGCGGGGCCAGCTCCTACGAGCAGTACTTC,CASSLSGASSYEQYF
TRBJ1-2,.,TRBV7-2,.,TGTGCCAGCAGCTTAACGGGGGGAGTTTACTATGGCTACACCTTC,CASSLTGGVYYGYTF
TRBJ1-5,.,TRBV7-2,.,TGTGCCAGCAGCTTAAGGAGGGGCAGGTTCGGCCATAGCAATCAGCCCCAGCATTTT,CASSLRRGRFGHSNQPQHF
TRBJ2-1,TRBD2,TRBV5-1,.,TGCGCCAGCAGCTTTCAAGCGGGGGTCCTCAATGAGCAGTTCTTC,CASSFQAGVLNEQFF
TRBJ2-7,TRBD1,TRBV5-6,.,TGTGCCAGCAGCGGGACCGGGACAGGGCTACGCTACGAGCAGTACTTC,CASSGTGTGLRYEQYF
TRBJ2-2,TRBD1,TRBV6-6,.,TGTGCCAGCAGGCATCGAACAGGGGAGATTGGCGGGGAGCTGTTTTTT,CASRHRTGEIGGELFF
TRBJ2-2,TRBD1,TRBV5-1,.,TGCGCCAGCGGACAGGGGAGGACCGGGGAGCTGTTTTTT,CASGQGRTGELFF
TRBJ1-2,.,TRBV6-5,.,TGTGCCAGCTCCACGGGGGTCTATGGCTACACCTTC,CASSTGVYGYTF
TRBJ2-5,TRBD1,TRBV7-8,.,TGTGCCAGCAGCCGCCACAGGGGATTGTACCAAGAGACCCAGTACTTC,CASSRHRGLYQETQYF
TRBJ1-6,.,TRBV6-6,.,TGTGCCAGCAGTGGACACCGTAGTGTTTCACCCCTCCACTTT,CASSGHRSVSPLHF
TRBJ1-2,.,TRBV5-1,.,TGCGCCAGCAGCGTTGGAGGATCACCTATTTCTGGCTACACCTTC,CASSVGGSPISGYTF
TRBJ2-1,TRBD2,TRBV7-9,.,TGTGCCAGCAGCTTAGGCCCGACTAGCGGGCGGAACAATGAGCAGTTCTTC,CASSLGPTSGRNNEQFF
TRBJ1-5,TRBD1,TRBV6-7,.,TGTGCCAGCAGTTACCCCTCGGGACAGGGAAGTATGGGCAATCAGCCCCAGCATTTT,CASSYPSGQGSMGNQPQHF
TRBJ1-6,TRBD1,TRBV6-5,.,TGTGCCAGCAGTTACGCCGGGACAGATGATTCACCCCTCCACTTT,CASSYAGTDDSPLHF
TRBJ1-5,TRBD1,TRBV27,once,TGTGCCAGCAGTTTAGGGCCAGGGGGGAGCAATCAGCCCCAGCATTTT,CASSLGPGGSNQPQHF
TRBJ2-2,TRBD2,TRBV5-4,.,TGTGCCAGCAGCCCTAGGACTAGCGGGGGGGCCGGGAACACCGGGGAGCTGTTTTTT,CASSPRTSGGAGNTGELFF
TRBJ1-2,.,TRBV18,.,TGTGCCAGCTCACCACGGACTCCTAACTATGGCTACACCTTC,CASSPRTPNYGYTF
TRBJ1-4,.,TRBV30,.,TGTGCCTGGAACATCAGGGGACGGCTTAATGAAAAACTGTTTTTT,CAWNIRGRLNEKLFF
TRBJ1-1,TRBD1,TRBV5-6,once,TGTGCCAGCAGCTTCCGGGACAGGGGCCCGAGTTTCCGAAACACTGAAGCTTTCTTT,CASSFRDRGPSFRNTEAFF
TRBJ1-2,TRBD1,TRBV18,.,TGTGCCAGCTCCCCGGACAGGGAAAACGGCTACACCTTC,CASSPDRENGYTF
TRBJ2-7,.,TRBV9,.,TGTGCCAGCAGCGTAGATCACAGGCCCTCGGGTTCCGAGCAGTACTTC,CASSVDHRPSGSEQYF
TRBJ1-5,.,TRBV19,.,TGTGCCAGTAGTATAGAGGGAGTCCCCCGTGCTTGGCCCCAGCATTTT,CASSIEGVPRAWPQHF